This paragraph covers one T cell receptor beta chain sequence. The CDR3 is made up of 15 amino acids. Trimming left V 3 bases short and J 4 bases short, with 15 bases between. Germline assignment: CDR1 MDHEN and CDR2 SYDVKM. These data belong to a study of shared T cell receptors in the human thymus. Clones were sequenced by immunoSEQ multiplex PCR, and TCRdb holds only the in-frame ones, with some missing. The data show roughly 550,000 clones, about 80% seen once. The same specimen was also included in a second study, on human thymus T cells. That paper adds: Healthy Finnish infants having corrective surgery for congenital heart defects served as donors. The thymus was resected at corrective cardiac surgery. Gene usage for V and J segments appeared biased in thymic and blood repertoires. The related literature has documented a marked overlap of thymic repertoires among unrelated individuals.

The TCR originated in a boy under three years old with a congenital heart defect. The chain employs TRBV28 and TRBJ2-5, with TRBD2 as a possible D gene (7 bases). Input material: thymocytes. CDR3 nucleotides: TGTGCCAGCAGTTTTGCGGGGGACAAGGGAGAGACCCAGTACTTC. Translating gives CASSFAGDKGETQYF.